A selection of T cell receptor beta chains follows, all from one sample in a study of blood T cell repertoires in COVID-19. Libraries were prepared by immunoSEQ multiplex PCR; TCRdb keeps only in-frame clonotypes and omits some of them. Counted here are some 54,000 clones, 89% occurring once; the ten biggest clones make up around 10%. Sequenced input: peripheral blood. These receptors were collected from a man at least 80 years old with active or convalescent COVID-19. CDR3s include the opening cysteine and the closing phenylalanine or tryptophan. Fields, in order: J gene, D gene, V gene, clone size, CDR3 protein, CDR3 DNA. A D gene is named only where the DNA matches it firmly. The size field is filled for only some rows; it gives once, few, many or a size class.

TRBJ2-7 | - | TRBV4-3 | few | CASSQVVGRDYEQYF | TGCGCCAGCAGCCAAGTTGTCGGCAGGGACTACGAGCAGTACTTC
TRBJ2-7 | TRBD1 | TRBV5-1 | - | CASSLRTGISSSEQYF | TGCGCCAGCAGCTTGCGGACAGGGATATCAAGTAGCGAGCAGTACTTC
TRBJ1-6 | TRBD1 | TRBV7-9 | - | CASSAGQGGRNSPLHF | TGTGCCAGCAGCGCCGGACAGGGAGGGAGGAATTCACCCCTCCACTTT
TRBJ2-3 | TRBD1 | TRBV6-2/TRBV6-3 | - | CASSYSGTGGYEDTQYF | TGTGCCAGCAGTTACTCTGGGACAGGGGGATATGAAGATACGCAGTATTTT
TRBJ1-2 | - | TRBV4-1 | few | CASSQAPGERNYGYTF | TGCGCCAGCAGCCAAGCCCCGGGAGAGAGAAACTATGGCTACACCTTC
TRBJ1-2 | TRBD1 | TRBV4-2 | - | CASSHPGEQGGDYGYTF | TGTGCCAGCAGCCACCCAGGGGAACAGGGGGGAGACTATGGCTACACCTTC
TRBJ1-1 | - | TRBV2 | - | CASSDLGENTEAFF | TGTGCCAGCAGTGACCTCGGTGAGAACACTGAAGCTTTCTTT
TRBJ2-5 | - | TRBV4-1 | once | CASSQAFVGGQVRETQYF | TGCGCCAGCAGCCAAGCGTTCGTCGGGGGGCAGGTCCGAGAGACCCAGTACTTC
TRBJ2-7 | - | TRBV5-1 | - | CASSLEREPYEQYF | TGCGCCAGCAGCTTGGAACGGGAACCCTACGAGCAGTACTTC
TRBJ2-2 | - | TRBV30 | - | CAGSTGSTFGTGELFF | TGTGCCGGAAGTACAGGGTCGACTTTTGGGACCGGGGAGCTGTTTTTT
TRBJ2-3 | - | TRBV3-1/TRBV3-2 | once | CASSPSSLERTDTQYF | TGTGCCAGCAGCCCTTCCTCTCTAGAGAGGACAGATACGCAGTATTTT
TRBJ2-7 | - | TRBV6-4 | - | CASSDQGQRNTYEQYF | TGTGCCAGCAGTGACCAGGGCCAACGTAACACCTACGAGCAGTACTTC
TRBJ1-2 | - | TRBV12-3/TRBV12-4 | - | CASSLGQGIGYTF | TGTGCCAGCAGTTTAGGGCAGGGGATAGGCTACACCTTC
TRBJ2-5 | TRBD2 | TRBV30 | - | CAWNKGLAGGRQETQYF | TGTGCCTGGAACAAGGGACTAGCGGGAGGTCGTCAAGAGACCCAGTACTTC
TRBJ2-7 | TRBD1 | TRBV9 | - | CASSEGQVSTHEQYF | TGTGCCAGCAGCGAGGGACAGGTTTCCACCCACGAGCAGTACTTC
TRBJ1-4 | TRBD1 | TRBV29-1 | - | CSVRDRNEKLFF | TGCAGCGTCCGGGACAGAAATGAAAAACTGTTTTTT
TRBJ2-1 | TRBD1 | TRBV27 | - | CASSSADRGRTLLFF | TGTGCCAGCAGTTCCGCGGACAGGGGGAGAACGTTGCTATTCTTC
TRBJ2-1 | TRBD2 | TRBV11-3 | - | CASSLEVGGSEQFF | TGTGCCAGCAGCTTAGAAGTCGGGGGGAGTGAGCAGTTCTTC
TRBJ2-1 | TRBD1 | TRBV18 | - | CASSRGQGANEQFF | TGTGCCAGCTCCCGCGGACAGGGGGCGAATGAGCAGTTCTTC
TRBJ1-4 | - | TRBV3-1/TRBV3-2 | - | CASSLRGTQKEKLFF | TGTGCCAGCAGCCTTCGAGGAACCCAAAAAGAAAAACTGTTTTTT
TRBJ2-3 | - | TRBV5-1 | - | CASSSGNDQNTDTQYF | TGCGCCAGCAGCTCGGGAAATGATCAGAACACAGATACGCAGTATTTT
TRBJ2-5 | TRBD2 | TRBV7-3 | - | CASSLRGTSAETQYF | TGTGCCAGCAGCTTAAGGGGGACTAGTGCAGAGACCCAGTACTTC
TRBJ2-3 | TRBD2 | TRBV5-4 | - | CASSLGGGGSTDTQYF | TGTGCCAGCAGCTTGGGGGGCGGGGGAAGCACAGATACGCAGTATTTT
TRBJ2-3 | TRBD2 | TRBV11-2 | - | CASSFRRGAISSTDTQYF | TGTGCCAGCAGCTTTAGGCGGGGGGCCATATCAAGCACAGATACGCAGTATTTT
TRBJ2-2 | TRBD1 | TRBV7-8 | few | CASSRQTGANTGELFF | TGTGCCAGCAGCCGGCAGACAGGGGCAAACACCGGGGAGCTGTTTTTT
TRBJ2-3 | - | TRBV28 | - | CASYGGGTDTQYF | TGTGCCTCGTACGGGGGAGGCACAGATACGCAGTATTTT